Listed below are T cell receptor beta chains from one sample, sequenced in a study of metastatic and nonmetastatic thyroid tumors. TCRdb reanalyzed the PCR reads via MiXCR. This table holds 35,000 to 45,000 clones, around 30% found once. The sequenced sample was blood. Receptors originate from a male donor with papillary thyroid cancer or a benign thyroid nodule (not recorded which). Some clones in this sample may be carry-over from other donors' samples. The CDR3 runs from the conserved cysteine through the conserved F or W. Each record gives: J gene, V gene, D gene, clone size, CDR3 protein, CDR3 DNA. D genes are given only for firm matches. Rows give clone size only sometimes, using once, few, many, or a class for an expanded clone.

J: TRBJ2-7
V: TRBV11-2
D: TRBD2
size: medium-sized
CDR3: CASSPPGRAGALEQYF
DNA: TGTGCCAGCAGCCCCCCAGGCCGAGCGGGAGCCCTTGAGCAGTACTTC

J: TRBJ2-2
V: TRBV5-1
D: TRBD2
size: -
CDR3: CASSLRSSGNSGELFF
DNA: TGCGCCAGCAGCTTGCGGTCTAGCGGGAACTCCGGGGAGCTGTTTTTT

J: TRBJ2-7
V: TRBV20-1
D: TRBD1
size: -
CDR3: CSASSGTGAYEQYF
DNA: TGCAGTGCTTCATCCGGGACAGGGGCCTACGAGCAGTACTTC

J: TRBJ1-5
V: TRBV6-2/TRBV6-3
D: TRBD1
size: -
CDR3: CASQSRTGRNQPQHF
DNA: TGTGCCAGCCAGTCCCGGACAGGGAGGAATCAGCCCCAGCATTTT

J: TRBJ1-1
V: TRBV6-1
D: -
size: few
CDR3: CASSSGPGRTEAFF
DNA: TGTGCCAGCAGCAGCGGCCCAGGGCGCACTGAAGCTTTCTTT

J: TRBJ1-6
V: TRBV30
D: -
size: many
CDR3: CACRGEYNSPLHF
DNA: TGTGCCTGTAGGGGGGAATATAATTCACCCCTCCACTTT

J: TRBJ2-3
V: TRBV27
D: TRBD2
size: few
CDR3: CASSLVAGRDTQYF
DNA: TGTGCCAGCAGTTTGGTAGCGGGGAGAGATACGCAGTATTTT

J: TRBJ1-1
V: TRBV5-1
D: TRBD1
size: -
CDR3: CASSSNRGLSGGTEAFF
DNA: TGCGCCAGCAGCTCCAACAGGGGGCTCAGTGGTGGGACTGAAGCTTTCTTT

J: TRBJ2-1
V: TRBV9
D: -
size: once
CDR3: CASSVYSGTYNEQFF
DNA: TGTGCCAGCAGCGTATACAGCGGGACATACAATGAGCAGTTCTTC

J: TRBJ2-7
V: TRBV4-2
D: TRBD2
size: few
CDR3: CASSQDSGGAYEQYF
DNA: TGTGCCAGCAGCCAAGATAGCGGGGGGGCCTACGAGCAGTACTTC

J: TRBJ2-7
V: TRBV6-1
D: -
size: few
CDR3: CAGISGYEQYF
DNA: TGTGCAGGGATAAGTGGCTACGAGCAGTACTTC

J: TRBJ1-2
V: TRBV2
D: -
size: -
CDR3: CASRAMGGSDYGYTF
DNA: TGTGCCAGCAGGGCGATGGGGGGCTCGGACTATGGCTACACCTTC

J: TRBJ2-7
V: TRBV12-3/TRBV12-4
D: TRBD1
size: few
CDR3: CASSPKDRGYEQYF
DNA: TGTGCCAGCAGCCCGAAGGACAGGGGATACGAGCAGTACTTC

J: TRBJ2-3
V: TRBV11-2
D: -
size: -
CDR3: CASSRGTLRTDTQYF
DNA: TGTGCCAGCAGCCGAGGGACTCTCCGCACAGATACGCAGTATTTT

J: TRBJ1-2
V: TRBV20-1
D: TRBD1
size: -
CDR3: CSARTQTGSNYGYTF
DNA: TGCAGTGCTAGGACCCAGACAGGGTCTAACTATGGCTACACCTTC

J: TRBJ1-1
V: TRBV10-1
D: -
size: few
CDR3: CASSPTPGFGTEAFF
DNA: TGCGCCAGCAGTCCCACCCCCGGTTTTGGTACTGAAGCTTTCTTT

J: TRBJ1-2
V: TRBV3-1
D: -
size: many
CDR3: CASSPLGGDIGYTF
DNA: TGTGCCAGCAGCCCTCTAGGAGGTGATATAGGCTACACCTTC

J: TRBJ2-1
V: TRBV25-1
D: -
size: few
CDR3: CASSGSVRGFTNEQFF
DNA: TGTGCCAGCAGTGGATCCGTCCGGGGATTTACAAATGAGCAGTTCTTC

J: TRBJ2-1
V: TRBV2
D: -
size: -
CDR3: CASSDRCYYNEHFF
DNA: TGTGCCAGCAGTGACAGGTGTTACTACAATGAGCATTTCTTC

J: TRBJ2-3
V: TRBV28
D: -
size: -
CDR3: CASSFKAGYDTDMQYF
DNA: TGTGCCAGCAGTTTTAAGGCGGGATACGACACAGATATGCAGTATTTT

J: TRBJ2-1
V: TRBV18
D: TRBD1
size: -
CDR3: CASSPGQGINEQFF
DNA: TGTGCCAGCTCACCGGGACAGGGGATCAATGAGCAGTTCTTC

J: TRBJ1-2
V: TRBV4-1
D: -
size: -
CDR3: CASSQVVQEQVTF
DNA: TGCGCCAGCAGCCAAGTAGTCCAGGAACAGGTCACCTTC

J: TRBJ2-3
V: TRBV3-1
D: TRBD2
size: many
CDR3: CASSQGYGRAGGGYTQYF
DNA: TGTGCCAGCAGCCAAGGGTACGGGCGAGCGGGGGGCGGTTATACGCAGTATTTT

J: TRBJ2-5
V: TRBV20-1
D: TRBD2
size: -
CDR3: CSAQTSGKGETQYF
DNA: TGCAGTGCCCAGACTAGCGGGAAGGGGGAGACCCAGTACTTC

J: TRBJ2-2
V: TRBV28
D: TRBD2
size: -
CDR3: CASTPGLADNTGELFF
DNA: TGTGCCAGCACCCCGGGACTAGCGGATAACACCGGGGAGCTGTTTTTT

J: TRBJ2-7
V: TRBV20-1
D: -
size: many
CDR3: CSARGTTYEQYF
DNA: TGCAGTGCTAGAGGGACAACCTACGAGCAGTACTTC

J: TRBJ1-2
V: TRBV6-1
D: TRBD1
size: -
CDR3: CASNPGGGYGYTF
DNA: TGTGCCAGCAATCCAGGGGGCGGCTATGGCTACACCTTC

J: TRBJ2-3
V: TRBV6-1
D: TRBD2
size: -
CDR3: CASSDLAGVPDTQYF
DNA: TGTGCCAGCAGTGACCTAGCGGGAGTTCCAGATACGCAGTATTTT

J: TRBJ1-2
V: TRBV7-2
D: TRBD1
size: -
CDR3: CASSLSTGTGGGYGYTF
DNA: TGTGCCAGCAGCCTATCGACCGGGACAGGGGGCGGCTATGGCTACACCTTC

J: TRBJ2-4
V: TRBV10-3
D: -
size: many
CDR3: CAISEADRAKNIQYF
DNA: TGTGCCATCAGTGAGGCCGACAGAGCCAAAAACATTCAGTACTTC

J: TRBJ2-5
V: TRBV7-8
D: -
size: many
CDR3: CASSLGRTAVETQYF
DNA: TGTGCCAGCAGCTTAGGGCGGACAGCGGTGGAGACCCAGTACTTC

J: TRBJ2-1
V: TRBV5-1
D: TRBD2
size: -
CDR3: CASSTLAGGDNEQFF
DNA: TGCGCCAGCAGCACCCTAGCGGGAGGAGACAATGAGCAGTTCTTC

J: TRBJ2-1
V: TRBV7-2
D: TRBD2
size: few
CDR3: CASSQGLAGGNEQFF
DNA: TGTGCCAGCAGCCAGGGACTAGCGGGAGGCAATGAGCAGTTCTTC

J: TRBJ1-1
V: TRBV4-3
D: TRBD1
size: few
CDR3: CASSRKQGLNTEAFF
DNA: TGCGCCAGCAGCCGAAAACAGGGGCTGAACACTGAAGCTTTCTTT

J: TRBJ2-2
V: TRBV4-1
D: -
size: -
CDR3: CASSQSRTRVGELFF
DNA: TGCGCCAGCAGCCAAAGTAGGACGCGGGTGGGGGAGCTGTTTTTT

J: TRBJ2-1
V: TRBV15
D: TRBD1
size: few
CDR3: CATSRKRGTGNNEQFF
DNA: TGTGCCACCAGCAGAAAAAGAGGGACAGGCAACAATGAGCAGTTCTTC

J: TRBJ1-2
V: TRBV5-1
D: TRBD1
size: -
CDR3: CASRQGALDYGYTF
DNA: TGCGCCAGCAGGCAGGGGGCACTAGACTATGGCTACACCTTC

J: TRBJ1-6
V: TRBV2
D: -
size: -
CDR3: CASSERGGSSYNSPLHF
DNA: TGTGCCAGCAGTGAAAGGGGGGGAAGCTCCTATAATTCACCCCTCCACTTT

J: TRBJ2-7
V: TRBV6-2/TRBV6-3
D: -
size: -
CDR3: CASSLSGYEQYF
DNA: TGTGCCAGCAGTCTGTCGGGTTACGAGCAGTACTTC

J: TRBJ2-1
V: TRBV11-2
D: TRBD2
size: -
CDR3: CASSLGKRGLAGVSPFF
DNA: TGTGCCAGCAGCTTAGGTAAACGCGGACTAGCGGGAGTATCACCGTTCTTC

J: TRBJ2-7
V: TRBV6-1
D: TRBD1
size: -
CDR3: CASSEAGTGGYEQYF
DNA: TGTGCCAGCAGTGAGGCCGGGACAGGGGGTTACGAGCAGTACTTC

J: TRBJ1-2
V: TRBV18
D: TRBD1
size: many
CDR3: CASSLEQGNYGYTF
DNA: TGTGCCAGCTCATTAGAACAGGGGAACTATGGCTACACCTTC

J: TRBJ1-6
V: TRBV6-4
D: -
size: many
CDR3: CASRPSSYNSPLHF
DNA: TGTGCCAGCAGACCGAGCTCCTATAATTCACCCCTCCACTTT

J: TRBJ2-2
V: TRBV11-3
D: -
size: -
CDR3: CASSSTFRESTGELFF
DNA: TGTGCCAGCAGCTCCACATTTAGGGAAAGCACCGGGGAGCTGTTTTTT

J: TRBJ2-1
V: TRBV24-1
D: -
size: few
CDR3: CATSDLHSLFF
DNA: TGTGCCACCAGTGATTTGCACAGTTTGTTCTTC

J: TRBJ1-6
V: TRBV19
D: -
size: few
CDR3: CASTPTGSGNSPLHF
DNA: TGTGCCAGTACCCCAACGGGGTCAGGCAATTCACCCCTCCACTTT

J: TRBJ1-1
V: TRBV29-1
D: TRBD1
size: -
CDR3: CSVEDGGQEGAEAFF
DNA: TGCAGCGTTGAAGATGGAGGACAGGAGGGGGCTGAAGCTTTCTTT

J: TRBJ1-4
V: TRBV3-1
D: -
size: -
CDR3: CASSLDIAHEKLFF
DNA: TGTGCCAGCAGCCTAGACATAGCCCATGAAAAACTGTTTTTT

J: TRBJ2-2
V: TRBV6-4
D: -
size: many
CDR3: CASSVSGTGELFF
DNA: TGTGCCAGCAGTGTAAGCGGCACCGGGGAGCTGTTTTTT